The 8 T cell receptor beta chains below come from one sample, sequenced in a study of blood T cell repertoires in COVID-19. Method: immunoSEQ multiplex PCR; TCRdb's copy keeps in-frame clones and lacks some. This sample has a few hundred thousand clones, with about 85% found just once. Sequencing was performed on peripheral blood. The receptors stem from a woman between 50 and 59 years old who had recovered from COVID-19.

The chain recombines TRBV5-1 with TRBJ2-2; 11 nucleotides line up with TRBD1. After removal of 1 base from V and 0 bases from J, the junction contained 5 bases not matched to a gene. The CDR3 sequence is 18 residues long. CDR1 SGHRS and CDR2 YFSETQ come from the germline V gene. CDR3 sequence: CASSLPPGQGANTGELFF. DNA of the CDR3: TGCGCCAGCAGCTTGCCCCCGGGACAGGGGGCGAACACCGGGGAGCTGTTTTTT.

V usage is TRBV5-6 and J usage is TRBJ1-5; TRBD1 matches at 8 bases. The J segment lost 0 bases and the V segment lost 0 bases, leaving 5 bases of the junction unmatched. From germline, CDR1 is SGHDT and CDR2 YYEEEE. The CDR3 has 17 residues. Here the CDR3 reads CASSLAMGTGSNQPQHF. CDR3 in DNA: TGTGCCAGCAGCTTGGCCATGGGGACAGGTAGCAATCAGCCCCAGCATTTT.

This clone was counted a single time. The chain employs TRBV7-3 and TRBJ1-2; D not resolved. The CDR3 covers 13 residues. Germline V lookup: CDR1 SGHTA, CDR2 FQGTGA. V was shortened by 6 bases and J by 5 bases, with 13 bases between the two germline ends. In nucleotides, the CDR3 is TGTGCCAGCAGTTTCGGCGGGGAGTATGGCTACACCTTC. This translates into CASSFGGEYGYTF. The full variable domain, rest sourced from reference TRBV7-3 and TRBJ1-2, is GAGVSQTPSNKVTEKGKYVELRCDPISGHTALYWYRQSLGQGPEFLIYFQGTGAADDSGLPNDRFFAVRPEGSVSTLKIQRTERGDSAVYLCASSFGGEYGYTFGSGTRLTVV.

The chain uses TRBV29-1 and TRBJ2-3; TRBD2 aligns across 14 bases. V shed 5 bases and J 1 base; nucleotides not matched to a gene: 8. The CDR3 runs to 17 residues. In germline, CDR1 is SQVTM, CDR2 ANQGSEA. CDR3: CSVSGTSGGEGTDTQYF. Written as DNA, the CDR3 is TGCAGCGTTTCCGGGACTAGCGGGGGTGAAGGCACAGATACGCAGTATTTT.

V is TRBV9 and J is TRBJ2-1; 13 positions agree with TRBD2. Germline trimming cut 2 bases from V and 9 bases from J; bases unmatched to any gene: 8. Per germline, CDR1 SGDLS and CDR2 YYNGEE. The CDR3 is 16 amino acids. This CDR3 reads CASSVGLAGIEVEQFF. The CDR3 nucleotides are TGTGCCAGCAGCGTGGGACTAGCGGGGATCGAGGTTGAGCAGTTCTTC.

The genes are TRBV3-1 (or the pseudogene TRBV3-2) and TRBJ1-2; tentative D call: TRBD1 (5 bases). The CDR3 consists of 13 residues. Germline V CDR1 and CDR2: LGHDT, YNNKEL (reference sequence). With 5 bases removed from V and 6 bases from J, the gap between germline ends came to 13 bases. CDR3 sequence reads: CASSLGWGDGYTF. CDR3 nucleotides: TGTGCCAGCAGCTTGGGGTGGGGCGATGGCTACACCTTC.

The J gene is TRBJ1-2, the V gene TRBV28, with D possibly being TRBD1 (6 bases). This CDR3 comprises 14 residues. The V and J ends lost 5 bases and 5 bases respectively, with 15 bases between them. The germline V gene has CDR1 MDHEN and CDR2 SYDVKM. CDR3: CASSTSGVPYGYTF. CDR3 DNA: TGTGCCAGCAGTACTTCAGGGGTCCCATATGGCTACACCTTC.

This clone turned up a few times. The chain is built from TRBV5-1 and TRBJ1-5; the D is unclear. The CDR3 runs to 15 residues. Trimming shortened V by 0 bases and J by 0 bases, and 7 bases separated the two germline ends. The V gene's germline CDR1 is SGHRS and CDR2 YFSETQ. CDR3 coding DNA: TGCGCCAGCAGCTTGGACAGCTATAGCAATCAGCCCCAGCATTTT. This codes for CASSLDSYSNQPQHF.